One sample yielded the 12 T cell receptor beta chains listed below, sequenced in a study of vaccination effects on CD4 cells after COVID-19. The method was immunoSEQ multiplex PCR; TCRdb's version includes in-frame clones alone and lacks a portion of them. The sample holds about 22,000 clones; roughly 75% are singletons and the top ten take around 19%. These receptors' antigens are unknown. Before sequencing took place, the ViraFEST assay used viral peptide pools to expand antigen-specific CD4+ T cells. CD4+ T cells were isolated after 10 days of culture. Negative nucleocapsid antibody tests before and after vaccination confirmed no previous SARS-CoV-2 infection. The sample here was CD4+ T cells from PBMCs cultured with HCoV-NL63 spike peptides, taken before COVID-19 vaccination. The receptors stem from a human donor who received a COVID-19 vaccine.

The chain employs TRBV19 and TRBJ1-2; D unclear. CDR3 size: 12 residues. Trimming left V 7 bases short and J 3 bases short, with 9 bases between. Germline V CDR1 and CDR2: LNHDA, SQIVND (reference sequence). The CDR3 reads CASTTGYYGYTF. The CDR3 bases are TGTGCCAGTACCACGGGCTACTATGGCTACACCTTC.

This chain links TRBV12-3 or TRBV12-4 with TRBJ2-1; D ambiguous. Trimming took off 8 bases at V and 6 bases at J, with 11 bases between the two ends. This CDR3 is 12 amino acids long. The CDR3 coding sequence is TGTGCCAGCTACTACACGGCCAATGAGCAGTTCTTC. Amino acids: CASYYTANEQFF.

J is TRBJ1-5 and V is TRBV6-4, with 8 nucleotides matching TRBD1. The CDR3 spans 13 residues. With V trimmed by 3 bases and J by 10 bases, 5 bases remained unmatched. Germline CDR1 MRHNA, CDR2 SNTAGT. The CDR3 loop reads CASSENGQGPQHF. In nucleotides, the CDR3 is TGTGCCAGCAGTGAGAACGGACAGGGACCCCAGCATTTT.

The rearrangement joins TRBV6-6 to TRBJ1-1; tentative D call: TRBD1 (6 bases). With 2 bases removed from V and 1 base from J, the gap between germline ends came to 8 bases. Germline V gene data show CDR1 as MNHNY and CDR2 as SVGAGI (reference sequence). This CDR3 region has 14 residues. The DNA for the CDR3 is TGTGCCAGCAGTTACACGGGACAGAACACTGAAGCTTTCTTT. This codes for CASSYTGQNTEAFF.

This rearrangement joins TRBV5-1 to TRBJ2-3; 7 nucleotides match TRBD1. The junction had 6 bases not matched to a gene; V was cut back by 4 bases and J by 1 base. The CDR3 contains 15 residues. Germline V gene lookup returns CDR1 SGHRS and CDR2 YFSETQ. The CDR3: CASSEGQLGTDTQYF. The CDR3 DNA sequence: TGCGCCAGCAGCGAGGGACAGCTCGGCACAGATACGCAGTATTTT. The whole variable domain, remainder taken from reference TRBV5-1 and TRBJ2-3, is KAGVTQTPRYLIKTRGQQVTLSCSPISGHRSVSWYQQTPGQGLQFLFEYFSETQRNKGNFPGRFSGRQFSNSRSEMNVSTLELGDSALYLCASSEGQLGTDTQYFGPGTRLTVL.

The rearrangement links TRBV6-5 to TRBJ1-1; D not resolved. CDR1 and CDR2 from the germline V gene are MNHEY and SVGAGI. V was pared by 4 bases and J by 3 bases, with 9 bases between. The CDR3 contains 13 residues. In nucleotides, the CDR3 is TGTGCCAGCAGTTCCCCCGTATACACTGAAGCTTTCTTT. It is translated as CASSSPVYTEAFF.

This chain connects TRBV19 to TRBJ1-2; weak D call: TRBD1 (6 bases). Trimming left V 5 bases short and J 5 bases short, with 15 bases between. Germline CDR1 and CDR2: LNHDA and SQIVND (reference sequence). The CDR3 contains 14 residues. CDR3 bases: TGTGCCAGTAGTCCCTACAGGGACTCATATGGCTACACCTTC. Translating it yields CASSPYRDSYGYTF. The full variable domain, its missing parts supplied by reference TRBV19 and TRBJ1-2, is DGGITQSPKYLFRKEGQNVTLSCEQNLNHDAMYWYRQDPGQGLRLIYYSQIVNDFQKGDIAEGYSVSREKKESFPLTVTSAQKNPTAFYLCASSPYRDSYGYTFGSGTRLTVV.

The V call is TRBV6-5, the J call TRBJ1-2, with 9 positions matching TRBD1. V was clipped by 10 bases and J by 3 bases; unmatched bases: 3. CDR1 MNHEY and CDR2 SVGAGI come from the germline V gene. The CDR3 sequence is 12 residues long. This CDR3 is CATRTGDYGYTF. For the CDR3, the DNA is TGTGCCACCCGGACAGGGGACTATGGCTACACCTTC.

V and J are TRBV24-1 and TRBJ2-5; D is tentatively TRBD1 or TRBD2 (5 bases each). Looked up from germline, CDR1 is KGHDR and CDR2 is SFDVKD. Trimming shortened V by 6 bases and J by 5 bases, and 18 bases separated the two germline ends. CDR3 length: 15 residues. CDR3 sequence (DNA): TGTGCCACCAGTCCAGGGAACGGAGGTAGGGAGACCCAGTACTTC. Its protein product is CATSPGNGGRETQYF.

This chain connects TRBV24-1 to TRBJ2-2, with TRBD1 matching 10 bases. This CDR3 region has 16 residues. V lost 4 bases and J lost 8; bases outside the gene matches: 9. CDR1 KGHDR and CDR2 SFDVKD come from the germline V gene. As DNA, the CDR3 is TGTGCCACCAGTGACTCTAGACAGGGGGCTTCTGGGGAGCTGTTTTTT. Protein product: CATSDSRQGASGELFF.

This clone has more than one count but fewer than ten. The chain couples TRBV18 to TRBJ2-7; D may correspond to TRBD1 or TRBD2 (5 bases each). V lost 0 bases and J 3 bases, leaving 18 bases between the germline ends. Germline V gene lookup returns CDR1 KGHSH and CDR2 LQKENI. CDR3 length: 17 residues. CDR3 in DNA: TGTGCCAGCTCACCACCGTCAGTCTCAGGGAGCGGCTACGAGCAGTACTTC. Translation gives CASSPPSVSGSGYEQYF.

This sequence joins TRBV9 and TRBJ1-2, with D possibly being TRBD1 (6 bases). Trimming cost V 4 bases and J 2 bases, with 12 bases left between them. Germline V lookup: CDR1 SGDLS, CDR2 YYNGEE. The CDR3 is 14 residues long. The CDR3 here is CASSPTGINYGYTF. CDR3 sequence (DNA): TGTGCCAGCAGCCCTACAGGGATCAACTATGGCTACACCTTC.